This entry concerns a single T cell receptor (beta chain). Study processing details: Amplification with reference gene primers provided the estimates of nucleated cell counts. Clones were read by immunoSEQ multiplex PCR, and TCRdb kept only the in-frame ones, dropping some. That table gives V, J and clone size, and the DNA gave D and trimming. This sample has tens of thousands of clones, with over 75% found just once. This sample was taken from a study of blood T cell repertoires in COVID-19. Overall study context: Material from acute and convalescent COVID-19 was sourced from the United States, Italy and Spain.

Sequenced input: peripheral blood. This receptor was identified in a human donor in a cohort sampled during active COVID-19.

CDR3 sequence (DNA): TGTGCCTGGAAACAGGGGGCCCAAGAGACCCAGTACTTC. Translating it yields CAWKQGAQETQYF. The rearrangement uses TRBV30 and TRBJ2-5, with 9 bases matching TRBD1. Trimming removed 4 bases from V and 1 base from J; junction bases left unmatched: 1. CDR3 size: 13 residues. Germline V gene lookup returns CDR1 GTSNPN and CDR2 SVGIG (reference sequence).